This T cell receptor beta chain was retrieved from a study of Ad26.COV2.S vaccination and SARS-CoV-2 variants. Germline loops: CDR1 SNHLY, CDR2 FYNNEI. After removal of 8 bases from V and 6 bases from J, the junction contained 10 bases not matched to a gene. This CDR3 contains 15 residues. The table came from immunoSEQ multiplex PCR; TCRdb's copy has only in-frame clones and leaves some out. The data contain under 150,000 clones, about nine tenths of them singletons. This chain joins TRBV2 and TRBJ2-2; 9 nucleotides line up with TRBD1. The source of this sequence is a human donor who had recovered from COVID-19. Sample: peripheral blood, taken after recovery from COVID-19. CDR3 protein: CASQHGTGLAGELFF. The CDR3 DNA sequence: TGTGCCAGCCAGCACGGGACAGGGCTGGCCGGGGAGCTGTTTTTT.